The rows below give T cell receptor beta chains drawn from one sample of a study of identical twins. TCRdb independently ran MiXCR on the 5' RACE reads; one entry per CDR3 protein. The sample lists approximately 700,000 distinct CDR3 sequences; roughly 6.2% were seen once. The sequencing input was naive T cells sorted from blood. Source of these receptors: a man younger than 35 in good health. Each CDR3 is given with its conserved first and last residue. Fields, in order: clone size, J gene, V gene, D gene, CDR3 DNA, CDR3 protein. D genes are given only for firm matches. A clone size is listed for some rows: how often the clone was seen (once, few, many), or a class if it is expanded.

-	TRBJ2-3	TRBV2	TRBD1	TGTGCCAGCAGTGAAATAGGGACAGGGGGATTGGATACGCAGTATTTT	CASSEIGTGGLDTQYF
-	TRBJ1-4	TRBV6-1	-	TGTGCCAGCACCTCCATGGGGGCGGGGGAAAAACTGTTTTTT	CASTSMGAGEKLFF
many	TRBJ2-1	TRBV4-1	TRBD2	TGCGCCAGCAGGAACTTATTCCGGACTAGCGACGGTAATGAGCAGTTCTTC	CASRNLFRTSDGNEQFF
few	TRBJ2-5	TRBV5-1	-	TGCGCCAGCAGCTTCTTGGCGGGGACCGGTTTCCTGGAAGAGACCCAGTACTTC	CASSFLAGTGFLEETQYF
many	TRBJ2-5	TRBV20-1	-	TGCAGTGCTGCGAAGCTCCAACCTGGCCAGACCCAGTACTTC	CSAAKLQPGQTQYF
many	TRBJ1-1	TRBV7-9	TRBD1	TGTGCCAGCAGCACCCGGGACAGGGGCCTACGCACTGAAGCTTTCTTT	CASSTRDRGLRTEAFF
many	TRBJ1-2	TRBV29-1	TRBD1	TGCAGCGAAGGACAGGCCAACTATGGCTACACCTTC	CSEGQANYGYTF
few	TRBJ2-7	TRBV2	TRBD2	TGTGCCAGCAAACAGCTAGCGGGCCTGTCCTACGAGCAGTACTTC	CASKQLAGLSYEQYF
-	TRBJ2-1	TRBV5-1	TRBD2	TGCGCCAGCAGCTTGGAGCGGGAGCTGTATGAGCAGTTCTTC	CASSLERELYEQFF
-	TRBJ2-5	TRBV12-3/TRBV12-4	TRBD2	TGTGCCAGCAGTCCCTGGGAGGGAGAAGCGGAGACCCAGTACTTC	CASSPWEGEAETQYF
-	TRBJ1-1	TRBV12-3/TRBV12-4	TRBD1	TGTGCCAGCAGTCAAATGGGACAGGTGAACACTGAAGCTTTCTTT	CASSQMGQVNTEAFF
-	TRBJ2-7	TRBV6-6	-	TGTGCCAGCAATGGCGGTGAAGTCGAGCAGTACTTC	CASNGGEVEQYF
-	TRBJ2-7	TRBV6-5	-	TGTGCCAGCAGTTCGCGCAGGGGAGAGCAGTACTTC	CASSSRRGEQYF
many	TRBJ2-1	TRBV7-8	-	TGTGCCAGCAAAATGAGGAGTGGCAATGAGCAGTTCTTC	CASKMRSGNEQFF
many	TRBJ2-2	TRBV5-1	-	TGCGCCAGCAGCCCGGACAGCTACACCGGGGAGCTGTTTTTT	CASSPDSYTGELFF
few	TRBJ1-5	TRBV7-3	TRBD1	TGTGCCAGCAAAACAGGGGTTAGTGGCAATCAGCCCCAGCATTTT	CASKTGVSGNQPQHF
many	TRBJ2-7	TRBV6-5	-	TGTGCCAGCAGTTCACAGGGAGCGGCGGGCTACGAGCAGTACTTC	CASSSQGAAGYEQYF
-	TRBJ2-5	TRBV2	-	TGTGCCAGCAGTACTGGACAGTTGGGGGATCAAGAGACCCAGTACTTC	CASSTGQLGDQETQYF
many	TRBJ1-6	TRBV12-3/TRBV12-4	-	TGTGCCAGCAGTCCCTCCACGATGGGGGGCTTTTCACCCCTCCACTTT	CASSPSTMGGFSPLHF
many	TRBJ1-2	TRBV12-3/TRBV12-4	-	TGTGCCAGCAGTTTACAGGGGTTGGTCTATGGCTACACCTTC	CASSLQGLVYGYTF
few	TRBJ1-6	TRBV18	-	TGTGCCAGCTCACCATCAGCGGCGGTGAATTCACCCCTCCACTTT	CASSPSAAVNSPLHF
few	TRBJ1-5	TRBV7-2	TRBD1	TGTGCCAGCAGCGCGACAGGGCGCAATCAGCCCCAGCATTTT	CASSATGRNQPQHF
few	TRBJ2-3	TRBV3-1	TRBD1	TGTGCCAGCAGCCCACCGGACAGGGGGTCCGATACGCAGTATTTT	CASSPPDRGSDTQYF
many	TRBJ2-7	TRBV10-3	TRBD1	TGTGCCATCAGTGTAACAGGGGACCTCGTTTTCTACGAGCAGTACTTC	CAISVTGDLVFYEQYF